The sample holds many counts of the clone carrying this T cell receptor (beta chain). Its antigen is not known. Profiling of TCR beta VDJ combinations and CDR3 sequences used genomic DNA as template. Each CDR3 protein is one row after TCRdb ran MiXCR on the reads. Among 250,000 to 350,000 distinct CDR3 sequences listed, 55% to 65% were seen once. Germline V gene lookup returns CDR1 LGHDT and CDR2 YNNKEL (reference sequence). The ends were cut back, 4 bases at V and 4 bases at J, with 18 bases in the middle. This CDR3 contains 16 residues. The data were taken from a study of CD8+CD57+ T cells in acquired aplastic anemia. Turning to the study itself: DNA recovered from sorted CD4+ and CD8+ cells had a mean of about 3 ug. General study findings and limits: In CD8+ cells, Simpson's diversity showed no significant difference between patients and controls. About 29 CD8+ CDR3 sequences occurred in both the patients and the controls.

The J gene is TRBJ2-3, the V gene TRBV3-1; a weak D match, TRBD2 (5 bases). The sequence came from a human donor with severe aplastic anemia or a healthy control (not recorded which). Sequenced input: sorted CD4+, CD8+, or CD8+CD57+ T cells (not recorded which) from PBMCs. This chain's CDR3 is CASSLELVISPDTQYF. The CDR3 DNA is TGTGCCAGCAGCCTGGAACTAGTCATTAGCCCAGATACGCAGTATTTT.